This TCR beta chain derives from a study of blood T cell repertoires in COVID-19. Study context: There were acute and convalescent COVID-19 samples, and they came from the United States, Italy and Spain.

Original methodology: It was from reference gene primer amplification that nucleated cell counts were estimated. The table came from immunoSEQ multiplex PCR; TCRdb's copy has only in-frame clones and leaves some out. V and J calls and clone size are copied from that table; D and trimming were computed from the DNA. The profile shows some 150,000 clones, about four fifths of them singletons. This clone was detected only a few times. Germline V CDR1 and CDR2: SGHNT, YYREEE (reference sequence). The CDR3 runs 13 residues. With 0 bases removed from V and 2 bases from J, the gap between germline ends came to 4 bases.

The chain carries TRBV5-4 and TRBJ2-3; D gene uncertain. Input material: peripheral blood. The receptor was isolated from a human donor in a cohort sampled during active COVID-19. The CDR3 coding sequence is TGTGCCAGCAGCTTGGGTTACACAGATACGCAGTATTTT. Its translation is CASSLGYTDTQYF.